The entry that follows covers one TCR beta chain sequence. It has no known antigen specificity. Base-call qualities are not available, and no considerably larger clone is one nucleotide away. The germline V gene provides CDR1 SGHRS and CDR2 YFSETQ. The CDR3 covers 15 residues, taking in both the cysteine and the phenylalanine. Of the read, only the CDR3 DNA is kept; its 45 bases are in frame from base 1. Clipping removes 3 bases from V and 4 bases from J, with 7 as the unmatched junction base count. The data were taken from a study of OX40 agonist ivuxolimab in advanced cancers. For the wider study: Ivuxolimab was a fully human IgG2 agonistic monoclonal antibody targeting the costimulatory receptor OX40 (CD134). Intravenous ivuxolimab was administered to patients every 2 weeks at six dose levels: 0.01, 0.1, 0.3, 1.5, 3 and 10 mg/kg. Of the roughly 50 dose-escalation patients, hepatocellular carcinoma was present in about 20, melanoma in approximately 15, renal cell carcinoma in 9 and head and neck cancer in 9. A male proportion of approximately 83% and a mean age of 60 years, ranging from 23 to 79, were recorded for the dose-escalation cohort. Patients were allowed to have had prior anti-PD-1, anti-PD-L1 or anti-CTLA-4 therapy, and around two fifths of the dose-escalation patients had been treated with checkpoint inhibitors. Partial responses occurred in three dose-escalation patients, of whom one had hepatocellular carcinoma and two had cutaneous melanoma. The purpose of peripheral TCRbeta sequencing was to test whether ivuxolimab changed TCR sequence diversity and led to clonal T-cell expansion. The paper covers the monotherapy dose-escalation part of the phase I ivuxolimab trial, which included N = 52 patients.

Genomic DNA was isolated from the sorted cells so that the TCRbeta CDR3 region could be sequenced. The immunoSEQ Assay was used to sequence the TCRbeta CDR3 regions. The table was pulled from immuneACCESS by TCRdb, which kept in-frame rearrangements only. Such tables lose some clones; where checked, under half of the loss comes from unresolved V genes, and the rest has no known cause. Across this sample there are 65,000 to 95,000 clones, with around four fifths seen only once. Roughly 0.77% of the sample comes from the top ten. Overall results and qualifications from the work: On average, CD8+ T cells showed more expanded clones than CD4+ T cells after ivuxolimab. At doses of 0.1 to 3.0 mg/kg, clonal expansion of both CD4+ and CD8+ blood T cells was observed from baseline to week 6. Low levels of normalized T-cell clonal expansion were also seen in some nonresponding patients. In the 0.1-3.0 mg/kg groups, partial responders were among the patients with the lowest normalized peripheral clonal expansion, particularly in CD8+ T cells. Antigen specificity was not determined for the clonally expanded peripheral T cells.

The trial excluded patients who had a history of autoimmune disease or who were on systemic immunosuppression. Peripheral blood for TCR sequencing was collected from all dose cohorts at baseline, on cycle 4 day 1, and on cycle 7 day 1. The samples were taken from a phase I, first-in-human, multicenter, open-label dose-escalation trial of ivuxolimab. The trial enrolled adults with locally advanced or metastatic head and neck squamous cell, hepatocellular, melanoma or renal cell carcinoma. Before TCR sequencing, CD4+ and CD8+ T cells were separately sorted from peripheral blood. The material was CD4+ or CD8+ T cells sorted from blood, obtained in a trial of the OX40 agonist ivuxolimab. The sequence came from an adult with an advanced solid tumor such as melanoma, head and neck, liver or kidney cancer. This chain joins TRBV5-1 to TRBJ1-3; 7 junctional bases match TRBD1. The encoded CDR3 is CASSSSGGSGNTIYF. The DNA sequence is TGCGCCAGCAGCTCGTCAGGGGGTTCAGGAAACACCATATATTTT.